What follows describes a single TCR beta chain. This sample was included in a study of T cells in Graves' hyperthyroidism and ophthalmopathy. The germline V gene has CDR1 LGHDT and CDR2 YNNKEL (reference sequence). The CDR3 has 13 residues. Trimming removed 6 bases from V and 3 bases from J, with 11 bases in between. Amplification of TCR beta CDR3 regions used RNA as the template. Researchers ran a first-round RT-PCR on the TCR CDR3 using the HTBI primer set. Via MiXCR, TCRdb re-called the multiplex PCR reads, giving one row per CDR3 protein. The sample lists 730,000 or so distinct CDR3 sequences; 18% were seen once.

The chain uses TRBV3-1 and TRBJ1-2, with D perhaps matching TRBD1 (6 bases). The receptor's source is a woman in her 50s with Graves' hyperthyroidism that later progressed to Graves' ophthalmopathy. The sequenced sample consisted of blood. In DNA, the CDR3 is TGTGCCAGCAGACCGGGACACCACTATGGCTACACCTTC. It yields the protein CASRPGHHYGYTF.